This T cell receptor (beta chain) was documented in a study of blood T cell repertoires in COVID-19. Study in general: Nucleic acid was either cDNA or gDNA, and it came from T cells, B-cell-depleted T cells, or PBMCs.

How the authors handled the data: The authors estimated nucleated cell counts from reference gene primer amplification. TCRdb's table, derived via immunoSEQ multiplex PCR, lists solely in-frame clones and lacks some. For V, J and clone size, that table is used; D and trimming come from the DNA. The sample consists of some 490,000 clones, more than 85% of them appearing once. CDR3 length: 16 amino acids. Trimming took 0 bases from V and 0 from J; bases not matched to a gene: 5. From germline, CDR1 is LGHNT and CDR2 FRNRAP. The study drew participants aged about 18 to 89 years from 24 US areas. Either two negative PCRs, clearance, or symptom resolution qualified Cohort 3 donors as recovered.

The clonotype comes from a woman aged 55-69 years who had recovered from COVID-19. Sequencing input: PBMCs or T cells enriched from blood (not recorded which). V gene TRBV12-5 combines with J gene TRBJ2-7; the match to TRBD2 covers 7 bases. The CDR3 spells CASGLVLGGGSYEQYF. The CDR3 bases are TGTGCTAGTGGTTTGGTACTTGGCGGGGGCTCCTACGAGCAGTACTTC.